The 23 T cell receptor beta chains reported below all come from one sample, sequenced in a study of shared clonotypes between healthy human individuals. The data were produced by immunoSEQ multiplex PCR, yet TCRdb's version contains in-frame clones alone and is incomplete. The sample lists 2 million to 2.5 million clones, more than 85% occurring once. Sequenced: naive CD4+ T cells from PBMCs. Subset described: CD45RA+ positively selected. The receptors shown here come from a man aged 18 to 30 in good health. Some clones in this sample may be carry-over from other donors' samples.

V usage is TRBV5-1 and J usage is TRBJ1-3; D remains unclear. The CDR3 spans 17 residues. With 0 bases removed from V and 0 bases from J, the gap between germline ends came to 13 bases. Germline assignment: CDR1 SGHRS and CDR2 YFSETQ. The CDR3 DNA follows: TGCGCCAGCAGCTTGGGGCCCCAATTGAGCTCTGGAAACACCATATATTTT. This gives the protein CASSLGPQLSSGNTIYF.

In the case of this clone: The sample has other DNA sequences that encode this CDR3 too. The V call is TRBV5-1, the J call TRBJ2-1, with 10 bases lining up with TRBD2. This CDR3 region has 15 residues. The V gene's germline CDR1 is SGHRS and CDR2 YFSETQ. The trim removed 3 bases at V and 2 bases at J, leaving 2 bases unmatched. The CDR3 loop is CASSSLAGAYNEQFF. CDR3 bases: TGCGCCAGCAGCTCCCTAGCGGGAGCCTACAATGAGCAGTTCTTC. Complete variable domain (other parts from reference TRBV5-1 and TRBJ2-1): KAGVTQTPRYLIKTRGQQVTLSCSPISGHRSVSWYQQTPGQGLQFLFEYFSETQRNKGNFPGRFSGRQFSNSRSEMNVSTLELGDSALYLCASSSLAGAYNEQFFGPGTRLTVL.

The CDR3 loop reads CASSRGPAGNTIYF. The CDR3, as DNA: TGTGCCAGCAGTAGGGGGCCGGCTGGAAACACCATATATTTT. The V call is TRBV6-1, the J call TRBJ1-3; 7 positions agree with TRBD1. V shed 5 bases and J 2 bases; nucleotides not matched to a gene: 3. CDR3 length: 14 residues. Germline CDR1 and CDR2: MNHNS and SASEGT.

The chain uses TRBV6-1 and TRBJ1-1; 7 positions match TRBD1. Germline CDR1 and CDR2: MNHNS and SASEGT. The CDR3 is 14 residues long. V shed 6 bases and J 3 bases; nucleotides not matched to a gene: 7. The CDR3 coding sequence is TGTGCCAGCAGGACAGGGAGGGTGGACACTGAAGCTTTCTTT. Translated, it gives CASRTGRVDTEAFF.

The rearrangement links TRBV27 to TRBJ2-7; TRBD2 agrees at 7 bases. V was pared by 6 bases and J by 0 bases, with 11 bases of the junction left unmatched. Germline CDR1 is MNHEY and CDR2 is SMNVEV (reference sequence). The CDR3 has 16 amino acids. CDR3 loop: CASRSPSSGSSYEQYF. Here the CDR3 DNA reads TGTGCCAGCAGATCCCCTTCTAGCGGTAGCTCCTACGAGCAGTACTTC.

The CDR3 here is CATTPTSAGDEQFF. CDR3 in DNA: TGCGCCACCACCCCTACAAGCGCGGGGGATGAGCAGTTCTTC. The chain recombines TRBV5-1 with TRBJ2-1; 7 bases map to TRBD2. The length of the CDR3 is 14 residues. Germline lookup yields CDR1 SGHRS and CDR2 YFSETQ. J lost 8 bases, V lost 9 bases, and 14 bases had no gene match.

This chain connects TRBV9 to TRBJ1-1, with no clear D. The CDR3 is 14 residues long. The V end lost 0 bases, the J end lost 3 bases, and 9 bases lay between the germline ends. Germline-derived CDR1 and CDR2 are SGDLS and YYNGEE. CDR3 residues: CASSVDDGYTEAFF. The CDR3 DNA reads TGTGCCAGCAGCGTAGATGACGGGTACACTGAAGCTTTCTTT. Drawing the rest from reference TRBV9 and TRBJ1-1, the complete variable domain is DSGVTQTPKHLITATGQRVTLRCSPRSGDLSVYWYQQSLDQGLQFLIQYYNGEERAKGNILERFSAQQFPDLHSELNLSSLELGDSALYFCASSVDDGYTEAFFGQGTRLTVV.

CDR3 sequence: CATSRARVHSGNTIYF. The CDR3 nucleotides read TGTGCCACCAGCAGAGCACGGGTTCACTCTGGAAACACCATATATTTT. The genes are TRBV15 and TRBJ1-3; the D is unclear. Germline lookup yields CDR1 LNHNV and CDR2 YYDKDF (reference sequence). The CDR3 is 16 residues long. V lost 1 base, J lost 0 bases, and 10 bases lay in between.

The chain recombines TRBV18 with TRBJ2-2; the D is unclear. V shed 6 bases and J shed 1 base, with 12 bases lying between them. The V gene's germline CDR1 is KGHSH and CDR2 LQKENI. The CDR3 is 15 residues long. The CDR3: CASSRGAVNTGELFF. The CDR3 nucleotides read TGTGCCAGCTCCCGCGGTGCCGTGAACACCGGGGAGCTGTTTTTT. Supplemented by reference TRBV18 and TRBJ2-2, the full variable domain reads NAGVMQNPRHLVRRRGQEARLRCSPMKGHSHVYWYRQLPEEGLKFMVYLQKENIIDESGMPKERFSAEFPKEGPSILRIQQVVRGDSAAYFCASSRGAVNTGELFFGEGSRLTVL.

The CDR3: CASSAQGLNQPQHF. DNA of the CDR3: TGTGCCAGCAGTGCCCAGGGATTGAATCAGCCCCAGCATTTT. This chain uses TRBV25-1 with TRBJ1-5; TRBD1 might be the D (5 bases). Germline assignment: CDR1 MGHDK and CDR2 SYGVNS. This CDR3 is built from 14 residues. V lost 4 bases and J 4 bases, leaving 11 bases between the germline ends.

The J gene is TRBJ2-3, the V gene TRBV27, with D maybe TRBD2 (6 bases). Germline CDR1 reads MNHEY; CDR2 reads SMNVEV (reference sequence). The CDR3 runs to 15 residues. V gave up 5 bases and J gave up 4 bases, with 16 bases separating them. CDR3 in amino acids: CASSGGWAGSDTQYF. The CDR3 nucleotides are TGTGCCAGCAGTGGCGGGTGGGCGGGATCAGATACGCAGTATTTT.

V is TRBV6-5 and J is TRBJ1-1; 10 bases fit TRBD1. V shed 7 bases, J shed 6 bases, and the junction held 8 bases outside the gene matches. The CDR3 is 14 residues long. The germline CDR1 and CDR2 sequences are MNHEY and SVGAGI. The CDR3 DNA is TGTGCCAGCACCAAGACAGGGGGCGACCCTGAAGCTTTCTTT. Amino acid sequence: CASTKTGGDPEAFF.

The V call is TRBV7-3, the J call TRBJ2-3, with D unresolved. Germline CDR1 SGHTA, CDR2 FQGTGA. The CDR3 loop spans 15 amino acids. V was cut by 2 bases and J by 0 bases, with 9 bases left in between. The CDR3 nucleotides are TGTGCCAGCAGCTTAGGGAAGGTTAGCACAGATACGCAGTATTTT. It specifies CASSLGKVSTDTQYF.

The rearrangement uses TRBV28 and TRBJ2-3; D is tentatively TRBD1 or TRBD2 (6 bases each). The CDR3 has 17 amino acids. Trimming removed 5 bases from V and 0 bases from J, with 18 bases in between. Germline V gene data show CDR1 as MDHEN and CDR2 as SYDVKM. As DNA, the CDR3 is TGTGCCAGCAGTCCCCTCAGGGGCGGGAAAAGCACAGATACGCAGTATTTT. It translates to CASSPLRGGKSTDTQYF.

V usage is TRBV5-1 and J usage is TRBJ1-1; maybe TRBD1 (6 bases). Germline-derived CDR1 and CDR2 are SGHRS and YFSETQ. CDR3 size: 16 residues. V lost 1 base to trimming and J lost 1 base, with 14 bases between them. CDR3 amino acids: CASSLTGLGANTEAFF. Written as DNA, the CDR3 is TGCGCCAGCAGCTTGACAGGGCTTGGGGCGAACACTGAAGCTTTCTTT.

A remark on this clone: Other nucleotide sequences from this sample produce the same CDR3. The V and J genes are TRBV28 and TRBJ2-7; D gene uncertain. V was clipped by 3 bases and J by 4 bases, with 4 bases between them. This CDR3 region has 11 residues. The germline V gene encodes CDR1 MDHEN and CDR2 SYDVKM. CDR3 residues: CASSFYYEQYF. The CDR3 DNA reads TGTGCCAGCAGTTTCTATTACGAGCAGTACTTC.

Notes on this clone: At the DNA level, this CDR3 is encoded by other sequences in the same sample as well. The rearrangement joins TRBV2 to TRBJ1-5; D is unclear. Trimming pared 2 bases from V and 7 bases from J, leaving 12 bases between. There are 14 residues in the CDR3. The germline V gene encodes CDR1 SNHLY and CDR2 FYNNEI. The CDR3 region is CASSEQGPGQPQHF. The CDR3 coding sequence is TGTGCCAGCAGTGAACAAGGTCCGGGGCAGCCCCAGCATTTT.

Notes on this clone: Other nucleotide sequences from this sample produce the same CDR3. The chain uses TRBV7-2 and TRBJ2-7, with 8 bases fitting TRBD1. This CDR3 has 14 residues. CDR1 and CDR2 (germline): SGHTA, FQGNSA. With V trimmed by 5 bases and J by 1 base, 4 bases remained unmatched. For the CDR3, the DNA is TGTGCCAGCAGCCCGGACAGGGCGTCCTACGAGCAGTACTTC. Its translation: CASSPDRASYEQYF.

The chain is built from TRBV4-1 and TRBJ2-3, with D possibly matching TRBD2 (6 bases). V was clipped by 0 bases and J by 1 base, with 14 bases between them. The CDR3 runs to 17 residues. The germline V gene encodes CDR1 MGHRA and CDR2 YSYEKL. The CDR3 loop reads CASSQDGGENGTDTQYF. CDR3 nucleotides: TGCGCCAGCAGCCAAGATGGAGGGGAGAACGGCACAGATACGCAGTATTTT.

This rearrangement joins TRBV18 to TRBJ1-5, with D hard to call. The V end lost 5 bases, the J end lost 5 bases, and 10 bases lay between the germline ends. Germline V gives CDR1 KGHSH, CDR2 LQKENI. CDR3 length: 13 residues. The CDR3 bases are TGTGCCAGCTCAGATAGGAGTGATCAGCCCCAGCATTTT. Amino acids: CASSDRSDQPQHF.

The chain employs TRBV5-1 and TRBJ1-2; a possible D gene is TRBD1 (5 bases). V was shortened by 4 bases and J by 0 bases, with 10 bases between the two germline ends. This CDR3 comprises 14 residues. Germline assignment: CDR1 SGHRS and CDR2 YFSETQ. The CDR3 reads CASSPDTANYGYTF. The CDR3 nucleotides read TGCGCCAGCAGCCCGGACACTGCTAACTATGGCTACACCTTC.

This chain links TRBV5-1 with TRBJ2-3; TRBD2 agrees at 13 bases. CDR3 size: 16 residues. After removal of 4 bases from V and 2 bases from J, the junction contained 4 bases not matched to a gene. The germline V gene has CDR1 SGHRS and CDR2 YFSETQ. CDR3 in DNA: TGCGCCAGCAGCCAGGGGACTAGCGGGAACACAGATACGCAGTATTTT. Encoded protein: CASSQGTSGNTDTQYF. The full variable domain, its missing parts supplied by reference TRBV5-1 and TRBJ2-3, is KAGVTQTPRYLIKTRGQQVTLSCSPISGHRSVSWYQQTPGQGLQFLFEYFSETQRNKGNFPGRFSGRQFSNSRSEMNVSTLELGDSALYLCASSQGTSGNTDTQYFGPGTRLTVL.

This CDR3 is CASSLEVGEQYF. Written as DNA, the CDR3 is TGTGCCAGCAGCTTAGAGGTCGGCGAGCAGTACTTC. The chain couples TRBV11-2 to TRBJ2-7; no clear D. The CDR3 spans 12 residues. Trimming left V 0 bases short and J 6 bases short, with 6 bases between. Germline CDR1 reads SGHAT; CDR2 reads FQNNGV.